Listed below are T cell receptor beta chains from one sample, sequenced in a study of a mutant IDH1 vaccine in newly diagnosed glioma. These receptors' antigens are unknown. Produced via immunoSEQ multiplex PCR; TCRdb's table is partial and in-frame only. The sample has 57,000 or so clones, roughly four fifths seen once. The starting material was PBMCs, obtained from a glioma patient whose treatment included an IDH1 peptide vaccine. All receptors come from a man under 40 with glioma. Both conserved end residues are part of each CDR3. The order of the fields is J gene, V gene, clone size, D gene, CDR3 DNA, CDR3 protein. The D gene is left open where the match is weak. Size tells how often a clone was seen (once, few, many) or the class of an expanded clone, and some rows leave it out.

>TRBJ2-7|TRBV7-2|.|TRBD1
TGTGCCAGCAGCCTGGGACAGGGTAGTCCCGAGCAGTACTTC
CASSLGQGSPEQYF
>TRBJ2-7|TRBV10-3|.|TRBD2
TGTGCCATCAGTGAATTTGGGACTAGCGGGAGGGCTTCCTACGAGCAGTACTTC
CAISEFGTSGRASYEQYF
>TRBJ2-1|TRBV29-1|.|.
TGCAGCGTTAAAGCCCCAATAGATAATGAGCAGTTCTTC
CSVKAPIDNEQFF
>TRBJ2-7|TRBV4-2|few|.
TGTGCCAGCAGCTTTGAGGGCTACGAGCAGTACTTC
CASSFEGYEQYF
>TRBJ2-1|TRBV7-3|.|TRBD2
TGTGCCAGCAGCTCCCGTAGCGGGAGCTCCTACAATGAGCAGTTCTTC
CASSSRSGSSYNEQFF
>TRBJ2-2|TRBV25-1|.|.
TGTGCCAGCAGTGACCGGCAGGGCGCGGACGGGGAGCTGTTTTTT
CASSDRQGADGELFF
>TRBJ2-1|TRBV10-1|once|TRBD1
TGCGCCAGCAGTGGGGACAGCCTTGAGCAGTTCTTC
CASSGDSLEQFF
>TRBJ1-1|TRBV29-1|few|.
TGCAGCGTTGGGTGGGGGACTGAAGCTTTCTTT
CSVGWGTEAFF
>TRBJ2-7|TRBV27|.|TRBD2
TGTGCCAGCAGTTTAAGAGGGGGTAGCGGGAGCTACGAGCAGTACTTC
CASSLRGGSGSYEQYF
>TRBJ2-5|TRBV28|.|.
TGTGCCAGCAGTTTCCCAGGCCAAGAGACCCAGTACTTC
CASSFPGQETQYF
>TRBJ2-5|TRBV18|.|.
TGTGCCAGCTCACCCTTTGGACGGCAAGAGACCCAGTACTTC
CASSPFGRQETQYF
>TRBJ2-4|TRBV28|once|TRBD2
TGTGCCAGCAGTTTAAACGCGGGAGGGAAGGACATTCAGTACTTC
CASSLNAGGKDIQYF
>TRBJ2-7|TRBV6-1|.|TRBD2
TGTGCCAGCAGCCGACTAGCGGGAGAGGTCAGCGAGCAGTACTTC
CASSRLAGEVSEQYF
>TRBJ1-1|TRBV19|.|.
TGTGCCAGTAGTATTAAGCCCCGAGGAGACACTGAAGCTTTCTTT
CASSIKPRGDTEAFF
>TRBJ2-3|TRBV27|once|TRBD2
TGTGCCAGCAGAGGGACTAGCGGGGGGCTGAGCACAGATACGCAGTATTTT
CASRGTSGGLSTDTQYF
>TRBJ1-1|TRBV6-1|.|TRBD1
TGTGCCAGCAGCCTTCGACAGGGAAACACTGAAGCTTTCTTT
CASSLRQGNTEAFF
>TRBJ1-1|TRBV5-4|.|.
TGTGCCAGCAGCCAAGTTTTAAGGCTTAACACTGAAGCTTTCTTT
CASSQVLRLNTEAFF
>TRBJ2-1|TRBV5-1|.|TRBD2
TGCGCCAGTCGCGGGGGGGCCGCCAGCAATGAGCAGTTCTTC
CASRGGAASNEQFF
>TRBJ2-5|TRBV9|.|.
TGTGCCAGCAGCGGAGTAGACGGCAGGGGCTACGAGACCCAGTACTTC
CASSGVDGRGYETQYF
>TRBJ1-1|TRBV7-8|.|.
TGTGCCAGCAGCCCACCACAGGGTTCCTTAAACACTGAAGCTTTCTTT
CASSPPQGSLNTEAFF
>TRBJ1-1|TRBV7-9|.|.
TGTGCCAGCAGCCCGATAGGTCGATCGAACACTGAAGCTTTCTTT
CASSPIGRSNTEAFF
>TRBJ2-7|TRBV30|.|TRBD2
TGTGCCTGCAGGCGCGGGACTAGCGGGTACGAGCAGTACTTC
CACRRGTSGYEQYF
>TRBJ1-5|TRBV19|once|TRBD1
TGTGCCAGTAGTATAATTCAGGGGGCTCAGCCCCAGCATTTT
CASSIIQGAQPQHF
>TRBJ2-7|TRBV6-5|.|.
TGTGCCAGCAGCTCAGGTATGCTCTACGAGCAGTACTTC
CASSSGMLYEQYF
>TRBJ1-5|TRBV6-6|.|.
TGTGCCAGCGGATGGACAGGCAATCAGCCCCAGCATTTT
CASGWTGNQPQHF
>TRBJ1-1|TRBV5-1|.|TRBD1
TGCGCCAGCAGCGGCCCAGGGGGGAGGATGAACACTGAAGCTTTCTTT
CASSGPGGRMNTEAFF